A single sample is the source of the 26 T cell receptor beta chains below, sequenced in a study of blood T cells in healthy people across ages. Next came a second PCR, run for roughly 6 to 11 cycles, which used a sample-barcoded 5' primer along with a J-beta primer mix. TCRdb re-derived calls from the 5' RACE reads in MiXCR, one entry per CDR3 protein. Here the sample spans 1.8 million or so distinct CDR3 sequences, 35% to 50% being singletons. Material for sequencing was blood. All receptors come from a human donor in good health.

This clonotype has only a few counts. V is TRBV6-2 or TRBV6-3 and J is TRBJ2-7; possibly TRBD1 for D (6 bases). CDR3 size: 14 residues. Germline CDR1 is MNHEY and CDR2 is SVGEGT. Trimming cost V 4 bases and J 2 bases, with 12 bases left between them. CDR3 in amino acids: CASSWEQGPYEQYF. The DNA of the CDR3 is TGTGCCAGCAGTTGGGAACAGGGTCCCTACGAGCAGTACTTC.

V usage is TRBV5-1 and J usage is TRBJ1-1, with D unclear. The CDR3 extends over 13 amino acids. V lost 0 bases and J lost 12, with 15 bases in between. Germline lookup yields CDR1 SGHRS and CDR2 YFSETQ. In DNA form, the CDR3 reads TGCGCCAGCAGCTTGGGTGGAGGGCATGGGCCTTTCTTT. This encodes CASSLGGGHGPFF.

This clonotype has only a few counts. The chain employs TRBV20-1 and TRBJ1-6; tentative D call: TRBD1 (6 bases). The germline V and J ends were trimmed by 3 bases and 7 bases, with 16 bases remaining between them. CDR1 and CDR2 from the germline V gene are DFQATT and SNEGSKA (reference sequence). CDR3 size: 15 residues. The CDR3 reads CSASYRASSNSPLHF. DNA of the CDR3: TGCAGTGCTAGCTACAGGGCCTCCTCGAATTCACCCCTCCACTTT.

This clonotype was recorded a few times. The gene calls are TRBV7-3 and TRBJ2-1; TRBD2 matches at 9 bases. The CDR3 totals 15 residues. The germline gives CDR1 SGHTA, CDR2 FQGTGA. The V gene end was trimmed by 5 bases and the J gene end by 2 bases; junction bases not matched to a gene: 4. The CDR3, as DNA: TGTGCCAGCAGCCTTAGCGGGAGAACCTACAATGAGCAGTTCTTC. It translates to CASSLSGRTYNEQFF.

The chain is built from TRBV10-3 and TRBJ2-1; no clear D. The CDR3 runs 21 residues. Germline assignment: CDR1 ENHRY and CDR2 SYGVKD. The ends were cut back, 0 bases at V and 4 bases at J, with 28 bases in the middle. CDR3 coding DNA: TGTGCCATCAGTGAGTCGATGGTAATTGGCGTGGAAGTAATCGGTTACAATGAGCAGTTCTTC. Its protein product is CAISESMVIGVEVIGYNEQFF.

V is TRBV6-5 and J is TRBJ1-6; D is undetermined. V gave up 5 bases and J gave up 6 bases, with 14 bases separating them. The CDR3 has 15 residues. Germline V lookup: CDR1 MNHEY, CDR2 SVGAGI. DNA of the CDR3: TGTGCCAGCAGTCCTGCAGGTAGCGGTAATTCACCCCTCCACTTT. Its protein is CASSPAGSGNSPLHF.

The chain couples TRBV11-3 to TRBJ2-1, with TRBD2 matching over 11 bases. The trim removed 2 bases at V and 8 bases at J, leaving 11 bases unmatched. The CDR3 contains 17 residues. From germline, CDR1 is SGHNT and CDR2 YENEEA. CDR3 sequence reads: CASSLILAGGPGDEQFF. Here the CDR3 DNA reads TGTGCCAGCAGCTTAATCCTAGCGGGGGGCCCTGGGGATGAGCAGTTCTTC.

The chain carries TRBV5-1 and TRBJ2-7; 8 positions agree with TRBD2. The CDR3 contains 15 residues. Germline V CDR1 and CDR2: SGHRS, YFSETQ. Trimming took 3 bases from V and 2 from J; bases not matched to a gene: 7. CDR3 protein: CASSSLGGGAYEQYF. CDR3 nucleotide sequence: TGCGCCAGCAGCTCCCTCGGGGGGGGCGCCTACGAGCAGTACTTC.

This chain uses TRBV3-1 with TRBJ2-5, with 9 bases fitting TRBD2. Germline CDR1 reads LGHDT; CDR2 reads YNNKEL (reference sequence). The CDR3 is made up of 15 amino acids. V gave up 4 bases and J gave up 5 bases; unmatched junction bases: 8. CDR3 DNA: TGTGCCAGCAGCCGCCGCGGGGGGGCCGCGGAGACCCAGTACTTC. This gives the protein CASSRRGGAAETQYF.

This clonotype was detected only a few times. The chain links TRBV12-3 or TRBV12-4 to TRBJ2-1; D assignment may be TRBD1 or TRBD2 (5 bases each). The ends were cut back, 4 bases at V and 4 bases at J, with 14 bases in the middle. The CDR3 contains 15 residues. As DNA, the CDR3 is TGTGCCAGCAGTTCAGACCGGGACGGTTACAATGAGCAGTTCTTC. Translating gives CASSSDRDGYNEQFF.

This clonotype was picked up a small number of times. Here the CDR3 reads CASSLHLGGEAEAFF. The CDR3 nucleotides are TGTGCCAGCAGTCTTCACCTCGGAGGGGAGGCTGAAGCTTTCTTT. V is TRBV12-3 or TRBV12-4 and J is TRBJ1-1; the D gene is possibly TRBD1 (5 bases). The CDR3 totals 15 residues. V was shortened by 5 bases and J by 6 bases, with 19 bases between the two germline ends.

In its sample, this clonotype was seen many times. This chain's CDR3 is CASRVDREDIQYF. DNA for the CDR3: TGTGCCAGCAGGGTGGACAGGGAGGACATTCAGTACTTC. The rearrangement links TRBV6-2 or TRBV6-3 to TRBJ2-4; TRBD1 matches 8 bases. Germline values: CDR1 MNHEY, CDR2 SVGEGT. The CDR3 sequence is 13 residues long. V shed 6 bases and J 8 bases; nucleotides not matched to a gene: 6.

This clonotype has only a few counts. V is TRBV5-1 and J is TRBJ2-7, with TRBD1 matching 8 bases. There are 14 residues in the CDR3. Germline V lookup: CDR1 SGHRS, CDR2 YFSETQ. V was clipped by 2 bases and J by 2 bases; unmatched bases: 3. In nucleotides, the CDR3 is TGCGCCAGCAGCTTTCAGGGGGCCGCCTACGAGCAGTACTTC. Translation: CASSFQGAAYEQYF.

A few counts support this clonotype. The chain joins TRBV7-6 to TRBJ2-7; 7 bases fit TRBD1. The ends lost 5 bases at V and 1 base at J; junction bases unmatched: 11. The CDR3 length is 16 residues. Germline V gene sequence: CDR1 SGHVS, CDR2 FNYEAQ. This CDR3 is CASSPVGTAKSYEQYF. The DNA of the CDR3 is TGTGCCAGCAGCCCTGTGGGGACAGCGAAATCCTACGAGCAGTACTTC.

This clonotype occurred a few times. This chain connects TRBV5-6 to TRBJ2-3; 8 bases are shared with TRBD2. This CDR3 is built from 16 residues. In germline, CDR1 is SGHDT, CDR2 YYEEEE. V shed 4 bases, J shed 3 bases, and the junction held 10 bases outside the gene matches. The CDR3 sequence: CASSLDLAGTTDTQYF. The CDR3, as DNA: TGTGCCAGCAGCCTGGACCTAGCGGGTACTACAGATACGCAGTATTTT.

The chain links TRBV27 to TRBJ1-1; 7 bases are shared with TRBD1. CDR3 length: 16 residues. J gave up 6 bases and V 6 bases, and 16 bases lay outside the gene matches. CDR1 and CDR2 from the germline V gene are MNHEY and SMNVEV (reference sequence). The CDR3 spells CASRRDSGAVGAEAFF. In nucleotides, the CDR3 is TGTGCCAGCAGGAGGGACAGTGGGGCCGTAGGCGCTGAAGCTTTCTTT.

As regards this clonotype: The CDR3 does not close with the conserved phenylalanine or tryptophan, likely indicating a read error. The chain recombines TRBV29-1 with TRBJ1-2; maybe TRBD1 (5 bases). This CDR3 contains 13 residues. Per germline, CDR1 SQVTM and CDR2 ANQGSEA. With 4 bases removed from V and 5 bases from J, the gap between germline ends came to 14 bases. The CDR3: CSVVPGRGYGYTC. The CDR3 DNA follows: TGCAGCGTTGTACCGGGACGTGGGTATGGCTACACCTGC.

This clonotype was seen only a few times. V gene TRBV24-1 combines with J gene TRBJ2-3; TRBD1 agrees at 10 bases. The CDR3 contains 15 residues. From germline, CDR1 is KGHDR and CDR2 SFDVKD. Losses at the gene ends were 7 bases for V and 6 bases for J; bases not matched to a gene: 9. The CDR3 bases are TGTGCCACCAGGCCGGGACAGGGGAAGAAGGATACGCAGTATTTT. It yields the protein CATRPGQGKKDTQYF.

The sample holds a few counts of this clonotype. The J gene is TRBJ1-5, the V gene TRBV12-3 or TRBV12-4, with D unclear. Trimming stripped 2 bases from V and 3 bases from J, with 8 bases between. The CDR3 is 14 residues long. Here the CDR3 reads CASSLFSANQPQHF. CDR3 DNA: TGTGCCAGCAGTTTATTTTCGGCCAATCAGCCCCAGCATTTT.

This clonotype appeared a single time. This chain uses TRBV24-1 with TRBJ2-3, with 8 bases fitting TRBD1. The junction had 12 bases not matched to a gene; V was cut back by 9 bases and J by 2 bases. The CDR3 has 16 amino acids. Germline V gene lookup returns CDR1 KGHDR and CDR2 SFDVKD. This CDR3 is CATGTTGGSHTDTQYF. DNA of the CDR3: TGTGCCACCGGAACTACAGGGGGATCTCACACAGATACGCAGTATTTT.

This clonotype has just a few counts. The V and J genes are TRBV7-9 and TRBJ1-2; perhaps TRBD1 as D (6 bases). Germline V gene sequence: CDR1 SEHNR, CDR2 FQNEAQ (reference sequence). This CDR3 has 14 amino acids. V shed 7 bases and J shed 4 bases, with 16 bases lying between them. CDR3 residues: CASTADGQLYGYTF. In nucleotides, the CDR3 is TGTGCCAGCACCGCTGACGGACAGCTCTATGGCTACACCTTC.

The rearrangement uses TRBV3-1 and TRBJ2-4; D is possibly TRBD1 (6 bases). Trimming removed 0 bases from V and 4 bases from J, with 10 bases in between. CDR1 is LGHDT and CDR2 is YNNKEL in the germline V gene (reference sequence). CDR3 length: 15 amino acids. The CDR3 sequence is CASSQDWTAKNIQYF. The CDR3 region has the DNA TGTGCCAGCAGCCAAGATTGGACAGCGAAAAACATTCAGTACTTC.

This clonotype was seen a few times. CDR3 nucleotide sequence: TGTGCCAGCAGCGTCAGGGGAGCCTCAACAGATACGCAGTATTTT. This encodes CASSVRGASTDTQYF. The J gene is TRBJ2-3, the V gene TRBV6-4; D might be TRBD1 (6 bases). V was clipped by 6 bases and J by 3 bases, with 16 bases between them. Germline V gives CDR1 MRHNA, CDR2 SNTAGT. This CDR3 has 15 amino acids.

This clonotype showed up just a few times. This sequence joins TRBV12-3 or TRBV12-4 and TRBJ1-1; no definite D call. Trimming took off 3 bases at V and 8 bases at J, with 10 bases between the two ends. The CDR3 is 12 residues long. The CDR3 loop is CASSFFGVEAFF. DNA of the CDR3: TGTGCCAGCAGTTTCTTTGGAGTAGAAGCTTTCTTT.

This sequence joins TRBV7-9 and TRBJ1-1; D is undetermined. The CDR3 runs 13 residues. V was pared by 6 bases and J by 2 bases, with 10 bases between. CDR1 and CDR2 from the germline V gene are SEHNR and FQNEAQ (reference sequence). CDR3 in DNA: TGTGCCAGCAGGGACGGATTCAACACTGAAGCTTTCTTT. It yields the protein CASRDGFNTEAFF.

This clonotype was observed many times. The chain combines TRBV20-1 with TRBJ2-7; D not certain. The CDR3 runs 12 residues. The V end was cut by 7 bases, the J end by 0 bases, with 10 bases between. Germline loops: CDR1 DFQATT, CDR2 SNEGSKA (reference sequence). The CDR3 DNA reads TGCAGTGGGGCCCCGAACTCCTACGAGCAGTACTTC. Its protein product is CSGAPNSYEQYF.